The clone carrying this TCR beta chain has a count of ten or more. The target antigen is unknown. Everyone who gave samples was a healthy Caucasian. V was trimmed by 5 bases and J by 10 bases, leaving 22 bases between them. Germline CDR1 reads MNHEY; CDR2 reads SMNVEV (reference sequence). This CDR3 region has 15 residues. TCRdb processed the 5' RACE reads anew with MiXCR; each CDR3 protein has one entry. The data show more than 650,000 distinct CDR3 sequences, roughly 6.2% seen once. This specimen belongs to a study of identical twins. The study, taken as a whole, reports: Conclusions relied on cross-sectional statistical analysis, not following the same donors. Beta clonotypes that were abundant in cord blood contained fewer insertions, a pattern absent from memory repertoires. One should note that invariant MAIT and iNKT cells could partly confound zero-insertion analyses.

The sequenced sample was naive T cells sorted from blood. The chain couples TRBV27 to TRBJ2-3; D is possibly TRBD1 or TRBD2 (7 bases each). The receptor was derived from a man aged 18 to 30 in good health. For the CDR3, the DNA is TGTGCCAGCAGTAGCGGGACAGTTGGTGGTGGTTCGCAGTATTTT. This gives the protein CASSSGTVGGGSQYF.